These T cell receptor beta chains were read from a single sample in a study of vaccination and CD4 T cells after COVID-19. These receptors are not linked to any known antigen. TCRdb ran MiXCR on the PCR reads and lists one entry per CDR3 protein. The sample holds around 12,000 distinct CDR3 sequences; approximately 37% are singletons and the top ten take about 16%. Specimen: cultured CD4+ T cells from blood. All receptors come from a human donor with COVID-19. Each CDR3 is given with its conserved first and last residue. Fields, in order: J gene, D gene, V gene, clone size, CDR3 DNA, CDR3 protein. A D gene is named only where the DNA matches it firmly. Size tells how often a clone was seen (once, few, many) or the class of an expanded clone, and some rows leave it out.

>TRBJ1-2|.|TRBV7-3|once
TGTGCCAGCAGCTTAACCGGAGGGGTAGGGTATGGCTACACCTTC
CASSLTGGVGYGYTF
>TRBJ2-7|TRBD1|TRBV6-5|.
TGTGCCAGCAGTTACGGCCGGACAGGGGCCTACGAGCAGTACTTC
CASSYGRTGAYEQYF
>TRBJ2-2|.|TRBV19|.
TGTGCCAGTAGTAGGGAGGGAACAGGGTTCGCCGGGGAGCTGTTTTTT
CASSREGTGFAGELFF
>TRBJ2-5|.|TRBV20-1|few
TGCAGTGCTAGAGATAACAGTCAAGAGACCCAGTACTTC
CSARDNSQETQYF
>TRBJ1-1|TRBD1|TRBV2|.
TGTGCCAGCAGTGAACGGGACAGAAAAAACACTGAAGCTTTCTTT
CASSERDRKNTEAFF
>TRBJ2-6|TRBD2|TRBV6-5|once
TGTGCCAGCAGTTCTATGACTAGCTTTCCCCTCTCTGGGGCCAACGTCCTGACTTTC
CASSSMTSFPLSGANVLTF
>TRBJ1-2|TRBD1|TRBV28|.
TGTGCCAGCAGACCCGACAGGGCTGCTAACTATGGCTACACCTTC
CASRPDRAANYGYTF
>TRBJ1-5|TRBD1|TRBV5-5|few
TGTGCCAGCAGCTTGGGGGAGGGGGCGAAGCAGCCCCAGCATTTT
CASSLGEGAKQPQHF
>TRBJ1-2|.|TRBV6-1|medium-sized
TGTGCCAGCAGTGATCTGGGGGCGTGGCATGGCTACACCTTC
CASSDLGAWHGYTF
>TRBJ2-2|TRBD1|TRBV6-1|.
TGTGCCAGCAATGGACAGGGGGCCTGGGAGCTGTTTTTT
CASNGQGAWELFF
>TRBJ2-4|.|TRBV7-9|.
TGTGCCAGCAGCTTACTAGGAACGGGTGGGACCAAAAACATTCAGTACTTC
CASSLLGTGGTKNIQYF
>TRBJ2-1|TRBD2|TRBV7-8|.
TGTGCCAGCAGCGGAGTCCGCGGGGGGGCAGATGAGCAGTTCTTC
CASSGVRGGADEQFF
>TRBJ2-3|TRBD1|TRBV7-9|.
TGTGCCAGCAGCAAGGACAGGGGGCAACAAGATACGCAGTATTTT
CASSKDRGQQDTQYF
>TRBJ1-1|TRBD1|TRBV27|.
TGTGCCAGCAGTTCGCTACAGGGGAAGCTCGAAGCTTTCTTT
CASSSLQGKLEAFF
>TRBJ1-6|TRBD1|TRBV7-9|.
TGTGCCAGCAGCTTAGGACAGGGGGATTCACCCCTCCACTTT
CASSLGQGDSPLHF
>TRBJ1-2|.|TRBV28|.
TGTGCCAGCAGTTTAAGAGGGTATGGGGATGGCTACACCTTC
CASSLRGYGDGYTF
>TRBJ1-4|.|TRBV10-3|few
TGTGCCATCTGTCGCCAAAGCGGGGAAAAACTGTTTTTT
CAICRQSGEKLFF
>TRBJ1-6|.|TRBV12-3/TRBV12-4|once
TGTGCCAGCAGTCAAACAAAACAGTACTCACCCCTCCACTTT
CASSQTKQYSPLHF
>TRBJ1-6|.|TRBV19|.
TGTGCCAGTAGTATGGGGACGGGCAATAATTCACCCCTCCACTTT
CASSMGTGNNSPLHF
>TRBJ1-2|.|TRBV20-1|few
TGCAGTGCTAGTCCCAATACCTATGGCTACACCTTC
CSASPNTYGYTF
>TRBJ2-1|.|TRBV25-1|.
TGTGCCAGCAGTGGTCAACAGGTATCCTACAATGAGCAGTTCTTC
CASSGQQVSYNEQFF
>TRBJ1-2|.|TRBV4-1|.
TGCGCCAGCAGCCAAGATACAGACACCGGGAGGAACTATAGCTACACCTTC
CASSQDTDTGRNYSYTF
>TRBJ2-5|TRBD1|TRBV2|.
TGTGCCAGCAGGGTAACAGGGGGTGGGAGAGAGACCCAGTACTTC
CASRVTGGGRETQYF
>TRBJ2-6|.|TRBV11-2|.
TGTGCCAGCAGCTTACAGACCTCTGGGGCCAACGTCCTGACTTTC
CASSLQTSGANVLTF
>TRBJ2-7|.|TRBV2|few
TGTGCCAGCAGAGTACGGCAGGGGCTCTACGAGCAGTACTTC
CASRVRQGLYEQYF
>TRBJ2-5|.|TRBV19|.
TGTGCCACGTCCAGTCCGGGAGAGACCCAGTACTTC
CATSSPGETQYF
>TRBJ1-2|.|TRBV20-1|.
TGCAGTGCTAGATGGACACAGGGCACCTATGGCTACACCTTC
CSARWTQGTYGYTF
>TRBJ2-4|TRBD2|TRBV11-3|few
TGTGCCAGCAGCTTAGATTCCTACCAAACTAGCGGGATTTTAGCCAAAAACATTCAGTACTTC
CASSLDSYQTSGILAKNIQYF
>TRBJ2-5|TRBD2|TRBV20-1|.
TGCAGTGCTAGAAGTAGTTGGGTAGCGGGGGGGCCGGAGACCCAGTACTTC
CSARSSWVAGGPETQYF
>TRBJ1-5|.|TRBV19|.
TGTGCCAGTAGTATAGAAATCGGGAATCAGGCCCAGCATTTT
CASSIEIGNQAQHF
>TRBJ2-5|.|TRBV5-1|.
TGCGCCAGCAGCCTCTCAGGGTTAATGGAGACCCAGTACTTC
CASSLSGLMETQYF
>TRBJ2-1|.|TRBV7-2|.
TGTGCCAGCAGCTTAAGGTACAATGAGCAGTTCTTC
CASSLRYNEQFF
>TRBJ2-6|TRBD1|TRBV20-1|.
TGCAGTGCTCGGGACAGCTTCTTGGGGGCCAACGTCCTGACTTTC
CSARDSFLGANVLTF
>TRBJ2-3|.|TRBV20-1|.
TGCAGTGCTAGCCCAGGGGACCTCACAGATCCGCAGTATTTT
CSASPGDLTDPQYF
>TRBJ1-5|.|TRBV7-8|few
TGTGCCAGCAGCTTAGGGCCCGGCAGAAATCAGCCCCAGCATTTT
CASSLGPGRNQPQHF
>TRBJ2-2|TRBD1|TRBV4-2|.
TGTGCCAGCAGCCACCCTGAGGACAGGGTACCAGGAGTCACCGGGGAGCTGTTTTTT
CASSHPEDRVPGVTGELFF
>TRBJ1-1|TRBD1|TRBV7-3|few
TGTGCCAGCAGCCTCCGACAGGGCAAGAACACTGAAGCTTTCTTT
CASSLRQGKNTEAFF
>TRBJ1-6|.|TRBV28|.
TGTGCCAGCACCTCGGGGATCAAAGATTCACCCCTCCACTTT
CASTSGIKDSPLHF
>TRBJ2-2|.|TRBV6-1|few
TGTGCCAGCAGTCCCGGGGCGACCGGGGAGCTGTTTTTT
CASSPGATGELFF
>TRBJ2-1|.|TRBV2|few
TGTGCCAGCAGCTCCCTCCCCCAGGGACGGGGTGAGCAGTTCTTC
CASSSLPQGRGEQFF
>TRBJ1-2|TRBD1|TRBV20-1|.
TGCAGTGCTAGAGAGGGCCCCCGACAGGGGAAGCATGGCTACACCTTC
CSAREGPRQGKHGYTF
>TRBJ2-2|.|TRBV28|.
TGTGCCAGTAAAAACAGGTTCACCGGGGAGCTGTTTTTT
CASKNRFTGELFF
>TRBJ2-1|TRBD1|TRBV6-2/TRBV6-3|.
TGTGCCAGCCGAAACGGGACAGGGGGCATCTATGAGCAGTTCTTC
CASRNGTGGIYEQFF
>TRBJ2-2|TRBD1|TRBV19|.
TGTGCCAGTACTAGGGACAGGGGTGGAACCGGGGAGCTGTTTTTT
CASTRDRGGTGELFF
>TRBJ1-4|TRBD1|TRBV6-1|few
TGTGCCAGCAGTGAAGCAGGGACAGGGCTGGGAAAACTGTTTTTT
CASSEAGTGLGKLFF
>TRBJ1-1|.|TRBV20-1|large
TGCAGTGCGGAGCAGGAAACAGAAGCTTTCTTT
CSAEQETEAFF
>TRBJ2-1|TRBD2|TRBV4-2|.
TGTGCCAGCAGCCAAGCTCGGACTAGCGGGGGCTACAATGAGCAGTTCTTC
CASSQARTSGGYNEQFF
>TRBJ2-7|TRBD1|TRBV7-2|.
TGTGCCAGCAGCTTACTTTTTCGCGGACAGGCGGCGGGCGAGCAGTACTTC
CASSLLFRGQAAGEQYF